One sample yielded the 9 T cell receptor beta chains listed below, sequenced in a study of T cell clones after liver transplantation. Some clones are missing from TCRdb's copy, which holds only in-frame ones; the method was immunoSEQ multiplex PCR. In the table there are under 130,000 clones, about 86% of which are singletons. The sample in question was CD4+ T cells from blood, obtained 47 months after liver transplant. These receptors came from a human patient who received a liver transplant. Some T cells could come from the graft donor.

This sequence joins TRBV7-8 and TRBJ2-7; D is ambiguous. The V end lost 6 bases, the J end lost 3 bases, and 6 bases lay between the germline ends. The CDR3 contains 11 residues. CDR1 and CDR2 from the germline V gene are SGHVS and FQNEAQ. This CDR3 is CASRDVYEQYF. For the CDR3, the DNA is TGTGCCAGCAGAGACGTCTACGAGCAGTACTTC.

The CDR3 DNA follows: TGTGCCACCAGCAGGGCGTCCGGGACAGTCACCGGGGAGCTGTTTTTT. This codes for CATSRASGTVTGELFF. This rearrangement joins TRBV15 to TRBJ2-2; 7 nucleotides align to TRBD1. The V segment lost 3 bases and the J segment 4 bases; nucleotides outside the gene matches: 8. The CDR3 consists of 16 residues. Germline CDR1 reads LNHNV; CDR2 reads YYDKDF (reference sequence).

In DNA form, the CDR3 reads TGTGCCAGCAGGTCTATAGCGGGGGGGCCGTCCGGGGAGCTGTTTTTT. Its translation is CASRSIAGGPSGELFF. The chain couples TRBV7-8 to TRBJ2-2; 11 bases are a match to TRBD2. Germline V gives CDR1 SGHVS, CDR2 FQNEAQ. V lost 6 bases, J lost 6 bases, and 9 bases stayed unmatched. The CDR3 is made up of 16 amino acids.

The chain links TRBV7-3 to TRBJ2-7; 7 bases map to TRBD1. V trimming: 1 base; J trimming: 3 bases; junction bases outside the gene matches: 3. This CDR3 is 14 amino acids long. Germline loops: CDR1 SGHTA, CDR2 FQGTGA. The CDR3 DNA is TGTGCCAGCAGCTTAAAGGCAGGGGGCTACGAGCAGTACTTC. Amino acid sequence: CASSLKAGGYEQYF.

This chain connects TRBV7-2 to TRBJ1-5, with D possibly being TRBD1 (5 bases). The CDR3 covers 18 residues. Germline V lookup: CDR1 SGHTA, CDR2 FQGNSA. V lost 2 bases, J lost 1 base, and 18 bases lay in between. As DNA, the CDR3 is TGTGCCAGCAGCTTAACTCTCGGAAGAGGGGCCAGCAATCAGCCCCAGCATTTT. This sequence encodes CASSLTLGRGASNQPQHF.

The chain links TRBV7-9 to TRBJ2-3, with 8 bases fitting TRBD2. Trimming at V came to 3 bases and at J to 4 bases, leaving 6 bases not matched to a gene. CDR1 is SEHNR and CDR2 is FQNEAQ in the germline V gene (reference sequence). The CDR3 spans 15 residues. CDR3 region: CASSLSAGGSDTQYF. The DNA of the CDR3 is TGTGCCAGCAGCTTGAGTGCGGGAGGATCAGATACGCAGTATTTT.

The chain recombines TRBV15 with TRBJ1-2; D may be TRBD1 (5 bases). Trimming cost V 0 bases and J 8 bases, with 13 bases left between them. The CDR3 totals 14 residues. Germline lookup yields CDR1 LNHNV and CDR2 YYDKDF (reference sequence). The CDR3 DNA follows: TGTGCCACCAGCAGAGATGTGGGGGACGGGGGCTACACCTTC. Amino acids: CATSRDVGDGGYTF.

The rearrangement links TRBV10-3 to TRBJ2-1; the D is unclear. Germline CDR1 and CDR2: ENHRY and SYGVKD. The CDR3 has 11 residues. V gave up 7 bases and J gave up 6 bases, with 7 bases separating them. CDR3 coding DNA: TGTGCCATCAAGGTAGGCAATGAGCAGTTCTTC. Translated, it gives CAIKVGNEQFF.

The rearrangement links TRBV13 to TRBJ1-1; D uncertain. The germline gives CDR1 PRHDT, CDR2 FYEKMQ (reference sequence). The CDR3 is made up of 13 amino acids. V was shortened by 3 bases and J by 4 bases, with 9 bases between the two germline ends. Here the CDR3 DNA reads TGTGCCAGCAGCTTTACGCGGTCCACTGAAGCTTTCTTT. Residues: CASSFTRSTEAFF.